This T cell receptor (beta chain) was documented in a study of T cell responses to AZD1222 COVID-19 vaccine. Germline lookup yields CDR1 SGHRS and CDR2 YFSETQ. V was shortened by 2 bases and J by 1 base, with 13 bases between the two germline ends. This CDR3 has 15 residues. This clone was counted once. The table came from immunoSEQ multiplex PCR; TCRdb's copy has only in-frame clones and leaves some out. The data show over 15,000 clones, roughly 80% seen once. The clonotype comes from an adult who received the AZD1222 COVID-19 vaccine. The gene calls are TRBV5-1 and TRBJ2-7; the D gene is possibly TRBD1 (6 bases). Here the sequenced sample was peripheral blood, taken 28 days after the second AZD1222 dose. The chain's CDR3 is CASSLNRVVSYEQYF. DNA of the CDR3: TGCGCCAGCAGCTTAAACAGGGTGGTTTCCTACGAGCAGTACTTC.